The rows below give T cell receptor beta chains drawn from one sample of a study of identical twins. TCRdb independently ran MiXCR on the 5' RACE reads; one entry per CDR3 protein. This table holds 1.5 million to 2 million distinct CDR3 sequences, less than 40% found once. Material: cord blood. These TCRs come from a newborn girl in good health. CDR3s include the opening cysteine and the closing phenylalanine or tryptophan. A D gene is named only where the DNA matches it firmly. Clone sizes are given selectively: once, few, many, or a class where the clone is expanded.

TRBV25-1 | . | . | CAGSESLSNQPQHF
TRBV11-1 | . | TRBD1 | CASSSWTGMTNTGELFF
TRBV5-4 | . | TRBD1 | CASSYKTGATNEKLFF
TRBV6-5 | few | TRBD2 | CASSYRGGSTDTQYF
TRBV12-3/TRBV12-4 | . | . | CASSFWGNRDTEAFF
TRBV5-1 | . | . | CASSWARRDEQYF
TRBV3-1 | . | . | CASSPYGAGAFYEQYF
TRBV4-2 | . | TRBD1 | CASSQEGGAPYNEQFF
TRBV4-2 | few | TRBD2 | CASSQVWGLLGKQETQFF
TRBV9 | . | . | CASSVGPGRSTNTEAFF